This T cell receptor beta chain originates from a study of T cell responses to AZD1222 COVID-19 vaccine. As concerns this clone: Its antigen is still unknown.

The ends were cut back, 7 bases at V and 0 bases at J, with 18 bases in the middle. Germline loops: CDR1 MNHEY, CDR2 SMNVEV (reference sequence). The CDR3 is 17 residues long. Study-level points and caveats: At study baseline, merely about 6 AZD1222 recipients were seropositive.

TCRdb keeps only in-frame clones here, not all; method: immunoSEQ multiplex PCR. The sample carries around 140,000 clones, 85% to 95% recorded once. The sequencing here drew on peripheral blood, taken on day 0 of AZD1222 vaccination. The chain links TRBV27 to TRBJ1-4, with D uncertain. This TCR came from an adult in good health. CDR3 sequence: CASKPWREPPTNEKLFF. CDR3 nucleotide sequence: TGTGCCAGCAAGCCCTGGAGGGAACCCCCAACTAATGAAAAACTGTTTTTT.